This TCR beta chain was sequenced during a study of long-term antiretroviral therapy in people with HIV. Regarding the study as a whole: Repertoire composition at all time points was dominated by clones that had expanded before ART. Diversity increased after ART yet remained lower than in transplant donor controls.

This clone has a handful of counts. Its matching antigen is unknown. Researchers ran immunoSEQ v3.0 at survey level. Clones were read by immunoSEQ multiplex PCR, and TCRdb kept only the in-frame ones, dropping some. The sample contains approximately 20,000 clones, about 85% of which appear only once. The sample was unsorted PBMCs, taken 1.6 years after starting antiretroviral therapy. The sequence was collected from a man aged 35 to 55 with HIV.

CDR3 sequence: CASSLGQGPSYEQYF. DNA for the CDR3: TGTGCCAGCAGCTTGGGACAGGGGCCTTCCTACGAGCAGTACTTC. The gene calls are TRBV5-4 and TRBJ2-7; 8 bases agree with TRBD1. V was clipped by 0 bases and J by 1 base; unmatched bases: 3. Germline CDR1 is SGHNT and CDR2 is YYREEE (reference sequence). The CDR3 has 15 residues.